These 15 T cell receptor beta chains share one sample of origin, sequenced in a study of blood T cell repertoires in COVID-19. TCRdb keeps only in-frame clones here, not all; method: immunoSEQ multiplex PCR. The table includes hundreds of thousands of clones, around 87% detected once. The sample consisted of PBMCs or T cells enriched from blood (not recorded which). All receptors derive from a woman younger than 35 who had recovered from COVID-19.

The CDR3 nucleotides are TGTGCCAGCAGCACGGACTCAGGGGGCAATCAGCCCCAGCATTTT. Protein product: CASSTDSGGNQPQHF. The V gene is TRBV2, the J gene TRBJ1-5, with D maybe TRBD1 (6 bases). The ends were cut back, 6 bases at V and 2 bases at J, with 14 bases in the middle. The germline CDR1 and CDR2 sequences are SNHLY and FYNNEI. CDR3 length equals 15 residues.

The gene calls are TRBV5-1 and TRBJ2-2; weak D call: TRBD2 (7 bases). This CDR3 has 16 amino acids. Germline V gene data show CDR1 as SGHRS and CDR2 as YFSETQ. The V end lost 4 bases, the J end lost 3 bases, and 16 bases lay between the germline ends. CDR3 region: CASSPGRGADTGELFF. CDR3 coding DNA: TGCGCCAGCAGCCCAGGTCGGGGGGCCGACACCGGGGAGCTGTTTTTT.

V usage is TRBV11-2 and J usage is TRBJ1-1; 12 positions agree with TRBD1. Germline lookup yields CDR1 SGHAT and CDR2 FQNNGV. CDR3 length equals 16 residues. V was pared by 3 bases and J by 0 bases, with 2 bases of the junction left unmatched. CDR3 protein: CASSFGTGGLNTEAFF. In nucleotides, the CDR3 is TGTGCCAGCAGCTTTGGGACAGGGGGCCTGAACACTGAAGCTTTCTTT.

The V gene is TRBV4-2, the J gene TRBJ2-2; no firm D call. CDR3 length equals 17 residues. Germline V gene sequence: CDR1 LGHNA, CDR2 YNFKEQ. The V end lost 4 bases, the J end lost 1 base, and 16 bases lay between the germline ends. The CDR3: CASSPLGVHGNTGELFF. The CDR3 DNA sequence: TGTGCCAGCAGCCCCTTGGGCGTACATGGGAACACCGGGGAGCTGTTTTTT.

This chain joins TRBV6-1 and TRBJ2-7; D possibly corresponds to TRBD1 (6 bases). Deletions cut 2 bases from V and 3 bases from J, with 23 bases between. Germline loops: CDR1 MNHNS, CDR2 SASEGT. The CDR3 contains 18 residues. The DNA for the CDR3 is TGTGCCAGCAGTGAAACGCGGAACAGGGAACGTTGGGGCTACGAGCAGTACTTC. Its translation: CASSETRNRERWGYEQYF.

The chain has TRBV28 and TRBJ1-3; 8 positions match TRBD1. The trim removed 6 bases at V and 2 bases at J, leaving 9 bases unmatched. The CDR3 extends over 16 amino acids. Germline CDR1 and CDR2: MDHEN and SYDVKM. The CDR3 sequence: CASSQDRVGTGNTIYF. DNA for the CDR3: TGTGCCAGCAGCCAGGACAGGGTTGGAACTGGAAACACCATATATTTT.

The V gene is TRBV21-1, the J gene TRBJ2-7; no DNA check was done on the table's D call, TRBD1. TRBV21-1 is an annotated pseudogene. The CDR3 length is 15 residues. The CDR3 DNA reads as TGTGCCAGCAGCAAGTCCCGGGACAAAACCTACGAGCAGTACTTC. Its protein is CASSKSRDKTYEQYF.

Of note for this clone: Other nucleotide sequences from this sample produce the same CDR3. The chain has TRBV6-5 and TRBJ1-2; TRBD1 might be the D (5 bases). The V and J ends lost 0 bases and 6 bases respectively, with 8 bases between them. Germline CDR1 and CDR2: MNHEY and SVGAGI. This CDR3 spans 13 amino acids. As DNA, the CDR3 is TGTGCCAGCAGTTACTCGTCAGGGAATGGCTACACCTTC. Its protein product is CASSYSSGNGYTF.

The rearrangement joins TRBV4-2 to TRBJ2-3, with D possibly being TRBD2 (7 bases). V was clipped by 0 bases and J by 5 bases, with 21 bases between them. In germline, CDR1 is LGHNA, CDR2 YNFKEQ. This CDR3 has 18 amino acids. CDR3 in amino acids: CASSQDVGGGALLDTQYF. Written as DNA, the CDR3 is TGTGCCAGCAGCCAAGATGTAGGAGGGGGGGCCCTGCTAGATACGCAGTATTTT.

J is TRBJ2-1 and V is TRBV5-1; TRBD2 matches at 9 bases. The length of the CDR3 is 16 residues. Germline CDR1 reads SGHRS; CDR2 reads YFSETQ. Trimming at V came to 4 bases and at J to 7 bases, leaving 12 bases not matched to a gene. CDR3 sequence (DNA): TGCGCCAGCAGCCCGGTGGGCGGGGGGGATCGGAATGAGCAGTTCTTC. It encodes CASSPVGGGDRNEQFF.

The chain joins TRBV21-1 to TRBJ1-1. TRBV21-1 is listed as a pseudogene. The CDR3 sequence is 10 residues long. The CDR3 sequence is CATSRLKAFF. The CDR3 DNA follows: TGTGCCACCAGCCGGTTGAAAGCTTTCTTT.

This clone was counted between two and nine times. V gene TRBV5-1 combines with J gene TRBJ1-1; possibly TRBD1 for D (5 bases). Per germline, CDR1 SGHRS and CDR2 YFSETQ. The CDR3 covers 12 residues. V gave up 1 base and J gave up 7 bases, with 8 bases separating them. The CDR3 bases are TGCGCCAGCAGCTTGTTAGACAGTGAAGCTTTCTTT. It yields the protein CASSLLDSEAFF. The whole variable domain, remainder taken from reference TRBV5-1 and TRBJ1-1, is KAGVTQTPRYLIKTRGQQVTLSCSPISGHRSVSWYQQTPGQGLQFLFEYFSETQRNKGNFPGRFSGRQFSNSRSEMNVSTLELGDSALYLCASSLLDSEAFFGQGTRLTVV.

The chain recombines TRBV5-4 with TRBJ2-7; 11 bases line up with TRBD1. In germline, CDR1 is SGHNT, CDR2 YYREEE (reference sequence). The trim removed 1 base at V and 3 bases at J, leaving 6 bases unmatched. CDR3 size: 16 residues. Written as DNA, the CDR3 is TGTGCCAGCAGCTTGCCCCCGGGACAGGGGGACTACGAGCAGTACTTC. Translating it yields CASSLPPGQGDYEQYF.

The chain employs TRBV11-2 and TRBJ2-3, with 7 bases identical to TRBD1. V was clipped by 5 bases and J by 6 bases; unmatched bases: 8. The CDR3 extends over 14 amino acids. The germline V gene encodes CDR1 SGHAT and CDR2 FQNNGV. The CDR3 coding sequence is TGTGCCAGCAGCCGCTGGACAGGTTCGGATACGCAGTATTTT. It specifies CASSRWTGSDTQYF.

Only a few counts were recorded for this clone. V usage is TRBV7-3 and J usage is TRBJ1-2; D may be TRBD1 (6 bases). Between the trimmed V and J ends, which lost 5 bases and 5 bases, there was a span of 15 bases. The germline gives CDR1 SGHTA, CDR2 FQGTGA. This CDR3 contains 14 residues. CDR3 coding DNA: TGTGCCAGCAGCCTTGAGGGGGTCAATTATGGCTACACCTTC. The encoded protein is CASSLEGVNYGYTF.